This T cell receptor beta chain derives from a study of blood T cell repertoires in COVID-19. This clone was seen a handful of times. Trimming removed 3 bases at V and 1 base at J, with 10 bases between. Germline V gives CDR1 SGHRS, CDR2 YFSETQ. This CDR3 contains 15 residues. Sequenced by immunoSEQ multiplex PCR; TCRdb stores in-frame clones only, minus some. The sample carries some 220,000 clones, around 80% recorded once. The rearrangement uses TRBV5-1 and TRBJ2-2, with D tentatively TRBD1 (6 bases). The sequencing sample was made of peripheral blood. This receptor was taken from an elderly woman with active or convalescent COVID-19. This chain's CDR3 is CASSYGQRNTGELFF. The CDR3 DNA follows: TGCGCCAGCAGCTACGGACAGAGGAACACCGGGGAGCTGTTTTTT.